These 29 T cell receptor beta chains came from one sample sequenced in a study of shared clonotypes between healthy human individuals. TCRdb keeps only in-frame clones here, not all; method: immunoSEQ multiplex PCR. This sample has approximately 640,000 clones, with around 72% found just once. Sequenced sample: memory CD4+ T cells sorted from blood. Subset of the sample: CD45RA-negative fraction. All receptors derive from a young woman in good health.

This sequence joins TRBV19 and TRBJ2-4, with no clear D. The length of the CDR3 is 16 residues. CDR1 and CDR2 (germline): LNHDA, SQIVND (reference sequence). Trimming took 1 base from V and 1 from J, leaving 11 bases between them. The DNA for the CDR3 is TGTGCCAGTAGTATAGCCGCGACCAGCGCCAAAAACATTCAGTACTTC. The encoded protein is CASSIAATSAKNIQYF. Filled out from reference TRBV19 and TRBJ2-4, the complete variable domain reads DGGITQSPKYLFRKEGQNVTLSCEQNLNHDAMYWYRQDPGQGLRLIYYSQIVNDFQKGDIAEGYSVSREKKESFPLTVTSAQKNPTAFYLCASSIAATSAKNIQYFGAGTRLSVL.

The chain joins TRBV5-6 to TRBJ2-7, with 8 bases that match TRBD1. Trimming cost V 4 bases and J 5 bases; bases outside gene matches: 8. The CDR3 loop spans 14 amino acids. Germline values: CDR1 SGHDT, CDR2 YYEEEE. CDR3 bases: TGTGCCAGCAGCACGCCGGGACAGGACGACGAGCAGTACTTC. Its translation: CASSTPGQDDEQYF.

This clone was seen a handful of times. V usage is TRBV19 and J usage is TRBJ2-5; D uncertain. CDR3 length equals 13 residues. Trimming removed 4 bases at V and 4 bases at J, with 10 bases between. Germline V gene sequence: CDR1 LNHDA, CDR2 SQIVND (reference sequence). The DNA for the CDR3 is TGTGCCAGTAGTACCCCGGGTGCAGAGACCCAGTACTTC. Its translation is CASSTPGAETQYF.

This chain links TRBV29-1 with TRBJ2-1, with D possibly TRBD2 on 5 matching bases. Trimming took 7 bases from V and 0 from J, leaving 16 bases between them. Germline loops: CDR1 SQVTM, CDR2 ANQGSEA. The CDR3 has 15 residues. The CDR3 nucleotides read TGCAGCGCTCAATCAACGAGCGGCTCCTACAATGAGCAGTTCTTC. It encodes CSAQSTSGSYNEQFF.

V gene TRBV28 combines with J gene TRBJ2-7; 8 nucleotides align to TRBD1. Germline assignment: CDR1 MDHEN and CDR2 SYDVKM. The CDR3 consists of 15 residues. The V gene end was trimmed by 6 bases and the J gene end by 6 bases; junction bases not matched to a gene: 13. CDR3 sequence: CASSTQGAPGTEQYF. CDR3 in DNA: TGTGCCAGCAGCACTCAGGGGGCCCCGGGTACCGAGCAGTACTTC.

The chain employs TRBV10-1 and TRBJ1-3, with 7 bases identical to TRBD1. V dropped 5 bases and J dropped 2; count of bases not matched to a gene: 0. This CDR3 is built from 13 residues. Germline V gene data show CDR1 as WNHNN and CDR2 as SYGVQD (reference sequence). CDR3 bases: TGCGCCAGCAGTACAGGGGCTGGAAACACCATATATTTT. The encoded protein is CASSTGAGNTIYF.

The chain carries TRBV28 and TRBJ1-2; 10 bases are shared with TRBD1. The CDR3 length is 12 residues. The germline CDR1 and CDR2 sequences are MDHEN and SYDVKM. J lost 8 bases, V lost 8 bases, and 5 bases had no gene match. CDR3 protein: CASRGTGVGYTF. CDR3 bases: TGTGCCAGCCGGGGGACAGGGGTCGGCTACACCTTC.

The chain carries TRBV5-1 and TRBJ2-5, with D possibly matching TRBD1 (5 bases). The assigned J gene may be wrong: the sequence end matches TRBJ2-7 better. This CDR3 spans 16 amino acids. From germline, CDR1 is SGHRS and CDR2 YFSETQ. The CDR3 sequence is CASSSRTGQGYYEQYF. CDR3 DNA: TGCGCCAGCAGCTCGCGTACAGGACAAGGGTACTACGAGCAGTACTTC.

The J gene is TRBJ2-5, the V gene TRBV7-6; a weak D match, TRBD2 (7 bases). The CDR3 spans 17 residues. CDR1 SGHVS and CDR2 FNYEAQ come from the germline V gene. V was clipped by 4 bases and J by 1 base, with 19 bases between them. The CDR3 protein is CASSSRRGRGGQETQYF. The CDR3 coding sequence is TGTGCCAGCAGCTCCCGACGGGGGCGCGGGGGCCAAGAGACCCAGTACTTC. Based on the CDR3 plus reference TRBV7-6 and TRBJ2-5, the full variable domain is GAGVSQSPRYKVTKRGQDVALRCDPISGHVSLYWYRQALGQGPEFLTYFNYEAQQDKSGLPNDRFSAERPEGSISTLTIQRTEQRDSAMYRCASSSRRGRGGQETQYFGPGTRLLVL.

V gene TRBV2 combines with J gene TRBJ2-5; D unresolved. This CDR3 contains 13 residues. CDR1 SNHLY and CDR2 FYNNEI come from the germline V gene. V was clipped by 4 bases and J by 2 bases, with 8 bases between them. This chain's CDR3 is CASSVQFQETQYF. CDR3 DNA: TGTGCCAGCAGTGTACAGTTTCAAGAGACCCAGTACTTC.

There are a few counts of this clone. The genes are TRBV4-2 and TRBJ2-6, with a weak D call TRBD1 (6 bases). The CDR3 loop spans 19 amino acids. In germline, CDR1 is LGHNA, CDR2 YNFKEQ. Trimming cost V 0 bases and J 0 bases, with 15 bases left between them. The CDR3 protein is CASSQDNWQGSSGANVLTF. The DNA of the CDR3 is TGTGCCAGCAGCCAAGATAACTGGCAGGGGTCCTCTGGGGCCAACGTCCTGACTTTC.

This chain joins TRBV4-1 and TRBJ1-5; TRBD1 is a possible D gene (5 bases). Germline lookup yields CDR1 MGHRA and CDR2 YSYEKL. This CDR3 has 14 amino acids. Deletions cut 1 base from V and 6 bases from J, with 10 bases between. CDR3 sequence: CASSQGTQGQPQHF. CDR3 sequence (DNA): TGCGCCAGCAGCCAAGGGACGCAGGGTCAGCCCCAGCATTTT.

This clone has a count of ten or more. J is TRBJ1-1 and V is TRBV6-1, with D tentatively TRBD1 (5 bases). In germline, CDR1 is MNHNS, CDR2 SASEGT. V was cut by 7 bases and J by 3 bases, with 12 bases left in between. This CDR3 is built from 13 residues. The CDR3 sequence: CASKLGRDTEAFF. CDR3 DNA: TGTGCCAGCAAATTGGGACGGGACACTGAAGCTTTCTTT.

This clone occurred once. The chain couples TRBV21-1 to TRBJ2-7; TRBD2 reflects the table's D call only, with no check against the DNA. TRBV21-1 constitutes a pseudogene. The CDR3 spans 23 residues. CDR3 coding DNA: TGTGCCAGCAGCAAAAGGAGGAGCGGAAGGACTAGCGGGAGGGCAGGAGGATTCTACGAGCAGTACTTC. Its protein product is CASSKRRSGRTSGRAGGFYEQYF.

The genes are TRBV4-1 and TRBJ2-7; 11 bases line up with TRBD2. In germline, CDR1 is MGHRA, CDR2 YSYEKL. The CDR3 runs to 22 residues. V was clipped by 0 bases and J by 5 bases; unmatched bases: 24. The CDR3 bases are TGCGCCAGCAGCCAAGAGACCTCTAGGGGCAGGGCGAGGGCTAGCGGGAGGAACGAGCAGTACTTC. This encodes CASSQETSRGRARASGRNEQYF.

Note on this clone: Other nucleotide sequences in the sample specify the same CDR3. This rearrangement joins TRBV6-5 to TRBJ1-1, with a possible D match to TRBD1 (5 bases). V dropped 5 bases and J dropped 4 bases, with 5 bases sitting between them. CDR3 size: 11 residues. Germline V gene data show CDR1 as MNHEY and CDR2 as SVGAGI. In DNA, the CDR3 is TGTGCCAGCAGTAGGGGCACTGAAGCTTTCTTT. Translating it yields CASSRGTEAFF.

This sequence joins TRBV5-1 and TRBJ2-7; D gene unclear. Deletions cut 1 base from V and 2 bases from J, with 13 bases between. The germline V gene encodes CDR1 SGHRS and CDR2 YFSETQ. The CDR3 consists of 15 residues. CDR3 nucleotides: TGCGCCAGCAGCTTGAGACACCTAGGAGCCTACGAGCAGTACTTC. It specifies CASSLRHLGAYEQYF.

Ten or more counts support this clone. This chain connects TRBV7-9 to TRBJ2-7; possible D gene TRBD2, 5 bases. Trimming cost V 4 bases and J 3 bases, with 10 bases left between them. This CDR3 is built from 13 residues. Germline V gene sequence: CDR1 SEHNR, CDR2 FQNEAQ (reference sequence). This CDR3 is CASSSGAGYEQYF. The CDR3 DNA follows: TGTGCCAGCAGCTCCGGCGCGGGCTACGAGCAGTACTTC.

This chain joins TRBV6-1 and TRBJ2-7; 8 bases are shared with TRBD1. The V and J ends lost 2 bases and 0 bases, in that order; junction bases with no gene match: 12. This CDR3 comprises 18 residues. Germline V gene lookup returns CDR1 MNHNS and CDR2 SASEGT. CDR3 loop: CASSEIGTGVLSSYEQYF. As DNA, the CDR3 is TGTGCCAGCAGTGAAATTGGGACAGGCGTTTTAAGCTCCTACGAGCAGTACTTC.

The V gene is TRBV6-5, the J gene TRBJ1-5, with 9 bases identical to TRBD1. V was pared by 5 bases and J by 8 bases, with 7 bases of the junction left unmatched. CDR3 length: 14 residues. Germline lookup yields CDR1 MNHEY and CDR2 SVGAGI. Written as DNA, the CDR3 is TGTGCCAGCAGTCGCGACAGGGGGTACGAGCCCCAGCATTTT. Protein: CASSRDRGYEPQHF.

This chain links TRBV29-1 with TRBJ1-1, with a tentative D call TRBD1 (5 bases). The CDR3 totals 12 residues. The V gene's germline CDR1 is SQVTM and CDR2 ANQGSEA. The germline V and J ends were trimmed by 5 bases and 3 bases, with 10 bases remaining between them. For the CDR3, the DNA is TGCAGCGTTTCATCGGGGGACACTGAAGCTTTCTTT. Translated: CSVSSGDTEAFF.

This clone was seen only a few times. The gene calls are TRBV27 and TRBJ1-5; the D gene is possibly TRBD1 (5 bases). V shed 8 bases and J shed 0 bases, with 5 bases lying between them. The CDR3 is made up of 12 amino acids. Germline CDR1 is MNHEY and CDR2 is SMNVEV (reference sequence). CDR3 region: CASGTSNQPQHF. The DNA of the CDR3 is TGTGCCAGCGGGACTAGCAATCAGCCCCAGCATTTT.

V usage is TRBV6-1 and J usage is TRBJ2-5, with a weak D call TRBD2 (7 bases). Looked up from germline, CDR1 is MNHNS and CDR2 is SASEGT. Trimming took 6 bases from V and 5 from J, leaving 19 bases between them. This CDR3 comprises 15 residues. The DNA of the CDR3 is TGTGCCAGCAGCCTACTGGGGGGGGCCGGGGAGACCCAGTACTTC. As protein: CASSLLGGAGETQYF.

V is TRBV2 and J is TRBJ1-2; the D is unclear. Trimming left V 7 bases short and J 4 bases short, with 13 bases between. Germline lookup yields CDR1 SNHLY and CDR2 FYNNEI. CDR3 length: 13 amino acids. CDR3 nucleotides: TGTGCCAGCAATCGGGTGGTGGTCTATGGCTACACCTTC. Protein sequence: CASNRVVVYGYTF.

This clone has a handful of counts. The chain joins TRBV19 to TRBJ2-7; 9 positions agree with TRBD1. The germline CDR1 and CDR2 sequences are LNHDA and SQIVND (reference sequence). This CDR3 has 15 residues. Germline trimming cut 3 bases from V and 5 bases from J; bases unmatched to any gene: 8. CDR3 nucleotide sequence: TGTGCCAGTAGTATGTACGGGACAGGGCTGAACGAGCAGTACTTC. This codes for CASSMYGTGLNEQYF.

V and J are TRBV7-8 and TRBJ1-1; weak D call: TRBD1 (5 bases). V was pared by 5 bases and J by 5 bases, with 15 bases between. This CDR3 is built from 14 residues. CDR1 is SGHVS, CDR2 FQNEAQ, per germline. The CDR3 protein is CASSPQGASTEAFF. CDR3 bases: TGTGCCAGCAGCCCCCAGGGAGCTAGTACTGAAGCTTTCTTT.

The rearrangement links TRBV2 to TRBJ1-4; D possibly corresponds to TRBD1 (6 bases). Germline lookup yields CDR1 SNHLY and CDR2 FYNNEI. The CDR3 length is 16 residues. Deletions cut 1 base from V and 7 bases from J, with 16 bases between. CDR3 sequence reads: CASSEGSRGAREKLFF. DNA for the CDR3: TGTGCCAGCAGTGAAGGTTCGAGGGGGGCTCGTGAAAAACTGTTTTTT.

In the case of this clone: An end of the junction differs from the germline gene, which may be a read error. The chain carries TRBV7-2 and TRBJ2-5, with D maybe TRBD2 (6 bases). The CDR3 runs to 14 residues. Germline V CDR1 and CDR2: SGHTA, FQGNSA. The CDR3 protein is CAGRSGDWGETQYF. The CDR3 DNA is TGTGCCGGCAGATCGGGGGATTGGGGAGAGACCCAGTACTTC.

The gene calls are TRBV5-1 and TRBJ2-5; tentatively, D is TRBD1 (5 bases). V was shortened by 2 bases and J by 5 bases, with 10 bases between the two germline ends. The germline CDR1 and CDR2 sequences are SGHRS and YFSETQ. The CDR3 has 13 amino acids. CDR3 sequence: CASSFQGGETQYF. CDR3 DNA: TGCGCCAGCAGCTTTCAGGGCGGTGAGACCCAGTACTTC.